This entry lists 9 T cell receptor beta chains sequenced from one sample in a study of T cell responses to AZD1222 COVID-19 vaccine. Here immunoSEQ multiplex PCR was the method, and the copy in TCRdb shows in-frame clones only, minus some. The sample carries about 110,000 clones, about 88% recorded once. Specimen: peripheral blood, collected on day 0 of AZD1222 vaccination. These receptors were taken from an adult in good health.

J is TRBJ1-5 and V is TRBV19; no definite D call. The germline V gene has CDR1 LNHDA and CDR2 SQIVND (reference sequence). The V and J ends lost 7 bases and 2 bases respectively, with 9 bases between them. The CDR3 spans 13 residues. The CDR3 nucleotides are TGTGCCAGTAATCCAGGCCGCAATCAGCCCCAGCATTTT. This codes for CASNPGRNQPQHF.

This clone was recorded a few times. The chain couples TRBV5-6 to TRBJ1-5; possibly TRBD1 for D (6 bases). The CDR3 contains 19 residues. The V gene lost 0 bases and the J gene lost 0 bases, with 19 bases spanning the gap. Germline values: CDR1 SGHDT, CDR2 YYEEEE. The CDR3 reads CASSLGLSGAGHSNQPQHF. CDR3 coding DNA: TGTGCCAGCAGCTTGGGACTATCGGGGGCCGGACATAGCAATCAGCCCCAGCATTTT.

The J gene is TRBJ2-7, the V gene TRBV2; 10 nucleotides line up with TRBD2. The CDR3 runs to 14 residues. Germline V lookup: CDR1 SNHLY, CDR2 FYNNEI. The trim removed 9 bases at V and 1 base at J, leaving 6 bases unmatched. CDR3 amino acids: CASRPGLASYEQYF. CDR3 sequence (DNA): TGTGCCAGTCGACCGGGACTAGCGTCCTACGAGCAGTACTTC.

This clone is a singleton in its sample. The chain links TRBV6-5 to TRBJ2-6; D is ambiguous. Trimming pared 6 bases from V and 0 bases from J, leaving 9 bases between. Looked up from germline, CDR1 is MNHEY and CDR2 is SVGAGI. The CDR3 has 15 residues. Here the CDR3 DNA reads TGTGCCAGCAGCCCCGTCAGCTCTGGGGCCAACGTCCTGACTTTC. It specifies CASSPVSSGANVLTF.

This clone showed up just a few times. The rearrangement uses TRBV19 and TRBJ2-3; TRBD1 matches at 10 bases. Germline CDR1 and CDR2: LNHDA and SQIVND (reference sequence). Trimming took 1 base from V and 4 from J; bases not matched to a gene: 5. This CDR3 contains 16 residues. CDR3 nucleotide sequence: TGTGCCAGTAGTATAGCGGAGACAGGGGGCTCAGATACGCAGTATTTT. It yields the protein CASSIAETGGSDTQYF.

The V and J genes are TRBV2 and TRBJ1-5; D is ambiguous. The V gene's germline CDR1 is SNHLY and CDR2 FYNNEI. This CDR3 comprises 17 residues. V lost 3 bases, J lost 0 bases, and 15 bases lay in between. Here the CDR3 DNA reads TGTGCCAGCAGTGAGTTGTCTATAGTGTATAGCAATCAGCCCCAGCATTTT. It translates to CASSELSIVYSNQPQHF.

The V gene is TRBV30, the J gene TRBJ2-1; no clear D. Germline assignment: CDR1 GTSNPN and CDR2 SVGIG (reference sequence). There are 12 residues in the CDR3. V gave up 2 bases and J gave up 6 bases, with 8 bases separating them. CDR3 nucleotide sequence: TGTGCCTGGAGTCAACAGCGCAATGAGCAGTTCTTC. Translating gives CAWSQQRNEQFF.

The chain employs TRBV4-2 and TRBJ1-4; D uncertain. This CDR3 contains 17 residues. The V gene lost 0 bases and the J gene lost 8 bases, with 19 bases spanning the gap. Germline V CDR1 and CDR2: LGHNA, YNFKEQ. Written as DNA, the CDR3 is TGTGCCAGCAGCCAAGAGACTATGAGCTCCTTGGGGGAAAAACTGTTTTTT. The encoded protein is CASSQETMSSLGEKLFF.

The V gene is TRBV19, the J gene TRBJ1-1; D may be TRBD1 (6 bases). Trimming took off 5 bases at V and 4 bases at J, with 14 bases between the two ends. Germline CDR1 reads LNHDA; CDR2 reads SQIVND (reference sequence). The CDR3 has 14 amino acids. CDR3 nucleotides: TGTGCCAGTAGTCCCACAGGGCGCGGCACTGAAGCTTTCTTT. Protein product: CASSPTGRGTEAFF.